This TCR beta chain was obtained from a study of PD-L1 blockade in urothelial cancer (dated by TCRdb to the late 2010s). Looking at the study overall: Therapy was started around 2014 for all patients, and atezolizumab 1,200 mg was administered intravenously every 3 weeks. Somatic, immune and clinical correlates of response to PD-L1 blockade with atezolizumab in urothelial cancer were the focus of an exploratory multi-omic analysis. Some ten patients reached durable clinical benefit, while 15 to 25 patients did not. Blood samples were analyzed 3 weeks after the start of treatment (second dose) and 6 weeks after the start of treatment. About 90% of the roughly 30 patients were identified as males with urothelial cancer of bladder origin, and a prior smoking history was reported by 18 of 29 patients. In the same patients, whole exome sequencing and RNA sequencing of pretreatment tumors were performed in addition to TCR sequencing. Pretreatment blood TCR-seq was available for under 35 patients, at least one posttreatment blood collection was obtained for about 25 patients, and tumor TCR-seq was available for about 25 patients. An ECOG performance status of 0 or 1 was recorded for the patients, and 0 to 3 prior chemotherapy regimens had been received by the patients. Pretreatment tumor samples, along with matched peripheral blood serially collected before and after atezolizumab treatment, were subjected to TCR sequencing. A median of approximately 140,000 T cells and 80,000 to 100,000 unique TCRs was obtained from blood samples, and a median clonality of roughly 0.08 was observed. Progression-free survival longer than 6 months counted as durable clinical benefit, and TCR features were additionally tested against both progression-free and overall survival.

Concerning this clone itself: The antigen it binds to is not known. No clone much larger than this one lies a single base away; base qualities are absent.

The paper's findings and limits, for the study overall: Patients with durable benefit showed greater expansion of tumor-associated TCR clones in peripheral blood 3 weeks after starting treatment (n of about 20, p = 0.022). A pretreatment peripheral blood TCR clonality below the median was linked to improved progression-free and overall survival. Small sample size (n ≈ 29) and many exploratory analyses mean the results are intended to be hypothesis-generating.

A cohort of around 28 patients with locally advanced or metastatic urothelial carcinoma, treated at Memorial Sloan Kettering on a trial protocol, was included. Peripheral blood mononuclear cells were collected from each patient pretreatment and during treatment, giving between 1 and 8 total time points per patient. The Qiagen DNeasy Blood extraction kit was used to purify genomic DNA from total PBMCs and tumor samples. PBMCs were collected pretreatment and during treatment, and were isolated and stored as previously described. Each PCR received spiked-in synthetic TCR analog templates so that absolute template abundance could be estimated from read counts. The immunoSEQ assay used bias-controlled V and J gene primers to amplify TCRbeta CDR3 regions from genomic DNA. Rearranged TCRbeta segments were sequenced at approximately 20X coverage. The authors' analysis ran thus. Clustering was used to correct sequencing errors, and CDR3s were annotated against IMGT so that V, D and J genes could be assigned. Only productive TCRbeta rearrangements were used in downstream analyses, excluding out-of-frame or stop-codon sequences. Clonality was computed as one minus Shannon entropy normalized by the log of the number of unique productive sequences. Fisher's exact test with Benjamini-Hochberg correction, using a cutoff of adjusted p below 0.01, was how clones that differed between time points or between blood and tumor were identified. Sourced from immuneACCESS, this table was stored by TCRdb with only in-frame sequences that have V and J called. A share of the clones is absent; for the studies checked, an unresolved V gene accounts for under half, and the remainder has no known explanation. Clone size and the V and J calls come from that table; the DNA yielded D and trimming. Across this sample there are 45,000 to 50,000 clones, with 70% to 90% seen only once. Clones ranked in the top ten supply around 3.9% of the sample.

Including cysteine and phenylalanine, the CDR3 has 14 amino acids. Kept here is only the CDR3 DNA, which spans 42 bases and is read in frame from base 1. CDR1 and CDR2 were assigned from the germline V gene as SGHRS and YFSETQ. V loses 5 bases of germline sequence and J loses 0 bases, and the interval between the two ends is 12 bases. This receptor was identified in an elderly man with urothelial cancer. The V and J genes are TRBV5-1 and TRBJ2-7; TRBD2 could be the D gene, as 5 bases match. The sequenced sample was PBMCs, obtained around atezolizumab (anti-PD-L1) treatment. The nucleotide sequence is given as TGCGCCAGCAGGCAAGCGGAGAGCTCCTACGAGCAGTACTTC. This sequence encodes CASRQAESSYEQYF.